A selection of T cell receptor beta chains follows, all from one sample in a study of blood T cell repertoires in COVID-19. Clones were sequenced by immunoSEQ multiplex PCR, and TCRdb holds only the in-frame ones, with some missing. The data show approximately 27,000 clones, approximately 82% seen once. What was sequenced was peripheral blood. These receptors were obtained from a man aged 70-80 years with acute or convalescent COVID-19. Both conserved end residues are part of each CDR3. A D gene is named only where the DNA matches it firmly. Clone size is not always given. Where it is, it says once, few, many or a class for expanded clones.

clone_size	d_call	v_call	j_call	cdr3_nt	cdr3_aa
.	.	TRBV12-3/TRBV12-4	TRBJ1-3	TGTGCCAGCAGCAGGGGCGGAAACACCATATATTTT	CASSRGGNTIYF
once	.	TRBV19	TRBJ2-2	TGTGCCAGTAGTATCGTGGGCGGGCCTGCCGGGGAGCTGTTTTTT	CASSIVGGPAGELFF
.	.	TRBV29-1	TRBJ1-1	TGCAGCGTTGTGGCGAACACTGAAGCTTTCTTT	CSVVANTEAFF
.	TRBD1	TRBV29-1	TRBJ2-5	TGCAGCGTTGCGACAGGGATCATCCAAGAGACCCAGTACTTC	CSVATGIIQETQYF
few	TRBD1	TRBV5-5	TRBJ2-7	TGTGCCAGCAGCCTGGCCCTAGGACAGGGCGTCCACGAGCAGTACTTC	CASSLALGQGVHEQYF
.	TRBD1	TRBV9	TRBJ1-5	TGTGCCAGCAGCGCGACAGGGGACCATAGCAATCAGCCCCAGCATTTT	CASSATGDHSNQPQHF
few	.	TRBV9	TRBJ2-2	TGTGCCAGCAGCCCCCGGGGCACCGGGGAGCTGTTTTTT	CASSPRGTGELFF
few	TRBD1	TRBV7-8	TRBJ1-2	TGTGCCAGCAGCCCGTTCCAGGGGGCAGGTGGCTATGGCTACACCTTC	CASSPFQGAGGYGYTF
.	.	TRBV6-1	TRBJ1-1	TGTGCCAGCAGTGGAGTAAGGGCCCCTGGGAGCACTGAAGCTTTCTTT	CASSGVRAPGSTEAFF
few	.	TRBV29-1	TRBJ1-2	TGCAGCGTTGTCACAGGGATCTATGGCTACACCTTC	CSVVTGIYGYTF
.	.	TRBV30	TRBJ1-1	TGTGCCTGGAGTTTTTCGGGACTGGAAACTGAAGCTTTCTTT	CAWSFSGLETEAFF
.	TRBD2	TRBV24-1	TRBJ2-3	TGTGCCACCAGTGATCCGGGGGGGCCTGACACAGATACGCAGTATTTT	CATSDPGGPDTDTQYF
.	TRBD1	TRBV6-6	TRBJ1-4	TGTGCCAGCAGTTACCCAGCCGGGACAGAGGGCGAAAAACTGTTTTTT	CASSYPAGTEGEKLFF
.	.	TRBV19	TRBJ1-5	TGTGCCAGTAGTAGCTCAGTCAATCAGCCCCAGCATTTT	CASSSSVNQPQHF
.	.	TRBV9	TRBJ1-1	TGTGCCAGCAGCGTAGACCCTATGAACACTGAAGCTTTCTTT	CASSVDPMNTEAFF
once	.	TRBV6-6	TRBJ1-4	TGTGCCAGCAGTTCCGGGGACGACCCTCGGGGAGGACTGTTTTTT	CASSSGDDPRGGLFF
.	.	TRBV10-3	TRBJ1-1	TGTGCCATCGGGGAAGGCAGGGGTGACACTGAAGCTTTCTTT	CAIGEGRGDTEAFF
.	TRBD1	TRBV18	TRBJ1-2	TGTGCCAGCTCACTCCCGGACAGGGGGCATGACTATGGCTACACCTTC	CASSLPDRGHDYGYTF
.	TRBD1	TRBV6-5	TRBJ1-1	TGTGCCAGCAGACCCGGGACAGGCGTGAACAGGGAAGCTTTCTTT	CASRPGTGVNREAFF
.	TRBD1	TRBV5-6	TRBJ1-3	TGTGCCAGCAGCGGTCGGACAGGGGCTGGAAACACCATATATTTT	CASSGRTGAGNTIYF
.	TRBD1	TRBV2	TRBJ1-4	TGTGCCAGCAGACCCGGGACAGGGGAAAATGAAAAACTGTTTTTT	CASRPGTGENEKLFF
.	TRBD1	TRBV10-3	TRBJ1-5	TGTGCCATCGGACGGACAGGGGAGGTTCAGCCCCAGCATTTT	CAIGRTGEVQPQHF
.	.	TRBV7-2	TRBJ2-5	TGTGCCAGCAGCTTAGAGGCCGGCCCAGGGACCCAGTACTTC	CASSLEAGPGTQYF
.	.	TRBV12-3/TRBV12-4	TRBJ1-1	TGTGCCAGCAGTTTTAGCACTGAAGCTTTCTTT	CASSFSTEAFF
many	.	TRBV5-1	TRBJ2-7	TGCGCCAGCAGCTATATAGGACAGTCCTACGAGCAGTACTTC	CASSYIGQSYEQYF
.	.	TRBV7-9	TRBJ1-2	TGTGCCAGCAGCTTTCCCGGAGACTCTAACTATGGCTACACCTTC	CASSFPGDSNYGYTF
.	.	TRBV10-3	TRBJ1-1	TGTGCCACCTCGGGTGCTTCTCTGAACACTGAAGCTTTCTTT	CATSGASLNTEAFF